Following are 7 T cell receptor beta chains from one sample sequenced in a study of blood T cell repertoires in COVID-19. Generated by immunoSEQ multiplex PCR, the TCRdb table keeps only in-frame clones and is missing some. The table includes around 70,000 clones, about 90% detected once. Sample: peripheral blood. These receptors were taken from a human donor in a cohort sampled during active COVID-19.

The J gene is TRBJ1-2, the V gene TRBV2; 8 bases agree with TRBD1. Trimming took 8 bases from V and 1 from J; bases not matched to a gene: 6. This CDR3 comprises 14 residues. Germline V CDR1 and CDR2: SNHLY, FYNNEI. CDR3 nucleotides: TGTGCCAGCGGAGGGACAGGCTTTAACTATGGCTACACCTTC. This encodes CASGGTGFNYGYTF.

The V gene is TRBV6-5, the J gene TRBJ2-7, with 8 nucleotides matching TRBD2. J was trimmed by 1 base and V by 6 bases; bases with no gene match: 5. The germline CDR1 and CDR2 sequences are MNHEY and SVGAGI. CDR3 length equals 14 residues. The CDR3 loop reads CASSPGLESYEQYF. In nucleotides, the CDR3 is TGTGCCAGCAGCCCGGGACTAGAGTCCTACGAGCAGTACTTC.

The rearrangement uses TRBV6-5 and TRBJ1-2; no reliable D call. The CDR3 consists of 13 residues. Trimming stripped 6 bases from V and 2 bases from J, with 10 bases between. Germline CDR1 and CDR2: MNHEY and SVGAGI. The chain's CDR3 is CASRVDTNYGYTF. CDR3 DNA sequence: TGTGCCAGCAGGGTAGACACAAACTATGGCTACACCTTC.

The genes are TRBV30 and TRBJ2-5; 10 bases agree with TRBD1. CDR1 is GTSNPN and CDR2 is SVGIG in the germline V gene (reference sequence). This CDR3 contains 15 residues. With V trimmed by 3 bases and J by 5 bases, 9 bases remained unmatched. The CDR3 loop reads CAWSPRQGARETQYF. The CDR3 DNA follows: TGTGCCTGGAGCCCTCGACAGGGGGCTAGGGAGACCCAGTACTTC.

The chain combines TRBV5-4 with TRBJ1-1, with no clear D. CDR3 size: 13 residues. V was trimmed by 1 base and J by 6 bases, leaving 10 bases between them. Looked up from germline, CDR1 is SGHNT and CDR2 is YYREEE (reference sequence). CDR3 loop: CASSLSLNAEAFF. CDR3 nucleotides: TGTGCCAGCAGCTTGTCACTAAACGCTGAAGCTTTCTTT.

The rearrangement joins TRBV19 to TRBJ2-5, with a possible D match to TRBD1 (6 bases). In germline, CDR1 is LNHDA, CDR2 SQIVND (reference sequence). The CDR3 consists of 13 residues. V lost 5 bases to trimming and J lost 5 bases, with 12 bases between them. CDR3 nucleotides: TGTGCCAGTAGTTCGGACAGATTCGAGACCCAGTACTTC. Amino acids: CASSSDRFETQYF.

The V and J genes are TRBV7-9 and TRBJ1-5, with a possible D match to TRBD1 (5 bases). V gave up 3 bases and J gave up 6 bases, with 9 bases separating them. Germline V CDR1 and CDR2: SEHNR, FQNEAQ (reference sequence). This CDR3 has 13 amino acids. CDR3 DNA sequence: TGTGCCAGCAGCTTGGGGGAGGGTCAGCCCCAGCATTTT. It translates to CASSLGEGQPQHF.